The 3 T cell receptor beta chains in this list originate from one sample, sequenced in a study of blood T cell repertoires in COVID-19 (TCRdb year 2020). Library preparation used the immunoSEQ multiplex PCR assay. TCRdb took this table from immuneACCESS and kept in-frame rearrangements with V and J called. Such tables lack part of the clones; where checked against another copy, unresolved V genes explain under half of the gap, and the rest is unexplained. This sample comprises 120,000 or so clones, around 87% of them detected only once. The top ten clonotypes cover more than 2% of the sample. The material sequenced was peripheral blood. These receptors all stem from a woman in her fifties or sixties with acute or convalescent COVID-19.

The chain is built from TRBV3-1 (or the pseudogene TRBV3-2) and TRBJ2-3, with 14 positions matching TRBD2. Looked up from germline, CDR1 is LGHDT and CDR2 is YNNKEL (reference sequence). V trimming: 4 bases; J trimming: 3 bases; junction bases outside the gene matches: 3. This CDR3 has 16 residues. The CDR3 is CASSLRTSGRTDTQYF. The CDR3 nucleotides read TGTGCCAGCAGCCTCAGGACTAGCGGGAGGACAGATACGCAGTATTTT.

The rearrangement links TRBV29-1 to TRBJ2-1, with D possibly matching TRBD1 (5 bases). The CDR3 length is 15 residues. Trimming pared 7 bases from V and 2 bases from J, leaving 18 bases between. Germline CDR1 SQVTM, CDR2 ANQGSEA. The CDR3 protein is CSAQVYDRPYNEQFF. The CDR3, as DNA: TGCAGCGCCCAGGTGTATGACAGACCCTACAATGAGCAGTTCTTC.

The genes are TRBV30 and TRBJ2-7; the match to TRBD1 covers 8 bases. The germline V gene has CDR1 GTSNPN and CDR2 SVGIG (reference sequence). The CDR3 runs to 13 residues. The CDR3 spells CALTRDRLYEQYF. Here the CDR3 DNA reads TGTGCATTGACTCGGGACAGGCTCTACGAGCAGTACTTC.